This T cell receptor beta chain was recovered during a study of T cell responses to AZD1222 COVID-19 vaccine. CDR1 KGHDR and CDR2 SFDVKD come from the germline V gene. This CDR3 has 13 residues. The table came from immunoSEQ multiplex PCR; TCRdb's copy has only in-frame clones and leaves some out. The sample has 150,000 to 200,000 clones, 85% to 95% seen once. In its sample, this clone was seen a few times. Its antigen is still unknown. Points from the study as a whole: Regions 160-218 and 743-854 dominated among vaccine-associated CD4 TCRs spanning spike. Clonal diversity may have been underestimated, and the donors were mostly white British, with more females than males.

The TCR sequence derives from an adult in good health. The starting material was peripheral blood, obtained on day 0 of AZD1222 vaccination. The chain couples TRBV24-1 to TRBJ2-6; D ambiguous. The CDR3 is CAVRSSGANVLTF. In nucleotides, the CDR3 is TGTGCGGTACGCAGCTCTGGGGCCAACGTCCTGACTTTC.